One TCR beta chain is described in this entry. Its antigen is still unknown. This sample is part of a study of OX40 agonist ivuxolimab in advanced cancers. The wider study: The dose-escalation cohort had hepatocellular carcinoma, melanoma, renal cell or head and neck cancer. Three partial responders included one hepatocellular carcinoma patient and two cutaneous melanoma patients. Study-wide results and limits: Near-lowest levels of clonal expansion characterized partial responders at 0.1-3.0 mg/kg.

Libraries were prepared by immunoSEQ multiplex PCR; TCRdb keeps only in-frame clonotypes and omits some of them. Here the sample spans tens of thousands of clones, 65% to 85% being singletons. The cohort excluded patients with autoimmune disease history or systemic immunosuppression. The CDR3 extends over 16 amino acids. After removal of 1 base from V and 2 bases from J, the junction contained 4 bases not matched to a gene. Germline V lookup: CDR1 SEHNR, CDR2 FQNEAQ (reference sequence). This receptor was obtained from an adult with an advanced solid tumor such as melanoma, head and neck, liver or kidney cancer. The chain recombines TRBV7-9 with TRBJ2-3; TRBD1 agrees at 9 bases. The input for sequencing was CD4+ or CD8+ T cells sorted from blood, taken in a trial of the OX40 agonist ivuxolimab. CDR3 DNA sequence: TGTGCCAGCAGCTTAGAAGGACAGGGGTTCACAGATACGCAGTATTTT. Translating it yields CASSLEGQGFTDTQYF.